The 15 T cell receptor beta chains given below trace back to one sample, sequenced in a study of lymphopenia after photon versus proton radiotherapy. TCRdb's copy holds only in-frame clones and misses some; the assay was immunoSEQ multiplex PCR. In the table there are roughly 38,000 clones, roughly nine tenths of which are singletons. The sequenced sample was peripheral blood, obtained from a patient treated with photon-based radiotherapy. These receptors came from a man aged 60 to 75 with cholangiocarcinoma.

The genes are TRBV2 and TRBJ2-1; 10 bases fit TRBD2. CDR3 size: 15 residues. Germline CDR1 and CDR2: SNHLY and FYNNEI. After removal of 6 bases from V and 5 bases from J, the junction contained 7 bases not matched to a gene. For the CDR3, the DNA is TGTGCCAGCAGCCCTAGGACTAGCGGACACAATGAGCAGTTCTTC. Protein: CASSPRTSGHNEQFF. The entire variable domain, with the rest obtained from reference TRBV2 and TRBJ2-1, is as follows: EPEVTQTPSHQVTQMGQEVILRCVPISNHLYFYWYRQILGQKVEFLVSFYNNEISEKSEIFDDQFSVERPDGSNFTLKIRSTKLEDSAMYFCASSPRTSGHNEQFFGPGTRLTVL.

This rearrangement joins TRBV6-1 to TRBJ2-1, with 10 bases that match TRBD2. CDR1 MNHNS and CDR2 SASEGT come from the germline V gene. The CDR3 has 15 residues. V gave up 5 bases and J gave up 3 bases; unmatched junction bases: 4. CDR3 residues: CASSSLAGVYNEQFF. The CDR3 coding sequence is TGTGCCAGCAGTAGCCTAGCGGGAGTCTACAATGAGCAGTTCTTC.

This clone was counted once. The rearrangement joins TRBV5-6 to TRBJ2-1; 8 nucleotides agree with TRBD2. The junction had 12 bases not matched to a gene; V was cut back by 4 bases and J by 6 bases. The germline V gene has CDR1 SGHDT and CDR2 YYEEEE. The CDR3 has 16 residues. The CDR3 coding sequence is TGTGCCAGCAGCGCGCCTACTAGCGGCCTGACCAATGAGCAGTTCTTC. Its protein is CASSAPTSGLTNEQFF. The variable domain in full, completed from reference TRBV5-6 and TRBJ2-1, reads DAGVTQSPTHLIKTRGQQVTLRCSPKSGHDTVSWYQQALGQGPQFIFQYYEEEERQRGNFPDRFSGHQFPNYSSELNVNALLLGDSALYLCASSAPTSGLTNEQFFGPGTRLTVL.

The V and J genes are TRBV2 and TRBJ2-3, with D uncertain. Trimming removed 3 bases from V and 4 bases from J, with 11 bases in between. This CDR3 contains 14 residues. Germline V gene sequence: CDR1 SNHLY, CDR2 FYNNEI. DNA for the CDR3: TGTGCCAGCAGTGAGTTGGTAGCCCCAGATACGCAGTATTTT. It specifies CASSELVAPDTQYF. Full variable domain (outside the CDR3, taken from reference TRBV2 and TRBJ2-3): EPEVTQTPSHQVTQMGQEVILRCVPISNHLYFYWYRQILGQKVEFLVSFYNNEISEKSEIFDDQFSVERPDGSNFTLKIRSTKLEDSAMYFCASSELVAPDTQYFGPGTRLTVL.

The chain uses TRBV2 and TRBJ1-1; D call uncertain. From germline, CDR1 is SNHLY and CDR2 FYNNEI. The CDR3 contains 13 residues. Between the trimmed V and J ends, which lost 7 bases and 1 base, there was a span of 10 bases. The CDR3 region is CASKGVRNTEAFF. The CDR3 DNA follows: TGTGCCAGCAAAGGAGTCCGGAACACTGAAGCTTTCTTT.

CDR3 protein: CASSPPSGGQETQYF. The DNA of the CDR3 is TGTGCCAGCTCACCCCCTTCGGGGGGCCAAGAGACCCAGTACTTC. This chain uses TRBV18 with TRBJ2-5; TRBD2 agrees at 7 bases. V trimming: 3 bases; J trimming: 1 base; junction bases outside the gene matches: 5. CDR3 length: 15 residues. Germline V gives CDR1 KGHSH, CDR2 LQKENI.

The V call is TRBV28, the J call TRBJ1-1; 9 nucleotides agree with TRBD1. Per germline, CDR1 MDHEN and CDR2 SYDVKM. The CDR3 totals 15 residues. Trimming removed 6 bases from V and 0 bases from J; junction bases left unmatched: 5. The CDR3 DNA follows: TGTGCCAGCAGCCGTCGGGACAGGGTGAACACTGAAGCTTTCTTT. Translation: CASSRRDRVNTEAFF.

This chain's CDR3 is CASSLRTSGRGDTQYF. The DNA of the CDR3 is TGTGCCAGCAGCCTTCGGACTAGCGGGAGGGGAGATACGCAGTATTTT. The chain carries TRBV7-8 and TRBJ2-3; TRBD2 aligns across 15 bases. After removal of 5 bases from V and 5 bases from J, the junction contained 5 bases not matched to a gene. There are 16 residues in the CDR3. The germline V gene encodes CDR1 SGHVS and CDR2 FQNEAQ.

This chain connects TRBV2 to TRBJ2-2, with 7 bases that match TRBD1. V shed 8 bases and J 7 bases; nucleotides not matched to a gene: 10. CDR3 length equals 14 residues. The V gene's germline CDR1 is SNHLY and CDR2 FYNNEI. Written as DNA, the CDR3 is TGTGCCAGCGGCAAAGGGGGCAAGAGCGGGGAGCTGTTTTTT. Protein product: CASGKGGKSGELFF.

This clone occurred a few times. J is TRBJ1-4 and V is TRBV7-2; D is ambiguous. V was trimmed by 2 bases and J by 10 bases, leaving 17 bases between them. Germline CDR1 is SGHTA and CDR2 is FQGNSA. CDR3 length: 15 residues. This chain's CDR3 is CASSLSITTRGKLFF. DNA of the CDR3: TGTGCCAGCAGCTTATCCATCACGACAAGAGGAAAACTGTTTTTT. The entire variable domain, with the rest obtained from reference TRBV7-2 and TRBJ1-4, is as follows: GAGVSQSPSNKVTEKGKDVELRCDPISGHTALYWYRQSLGQGLEFLIYFQGNSAPDKSGLPSDRFSAERTGGSVSTLTIQRTQQEDSAVYLCASSLSITTRGKLFFGSGTQLSVL.

This clone was counted a single time. This sequence joins TRBV5-1 and TRBJ1-5, with 9 bases fitting TRBD1. The CDR3 has 13 amino acids. J lost 6 bases, V lost 4 bases, and 2 bases had no gene match. The germline V gene has CDR1 SGHRS and CDR2 YFSETQ. The CDR3 region is CASSGDRVQPQHF. The CDR3 coding sequence is TGCGCCAGCAGCGGGGACAGGGTTCAGCCCCAGCATTTT.

The chain joins TRBV2 to TRBJ2-1; possibly TRBD1 for D (5 bases). The V gene lost 7 bases and the J gene lost 5 bases, with 12 bases spanning the gap. This CDR3 has 13 residues. Germline CDR1 reads SNHLY; CDR2 reads FYNNEI. CDR3 sequence: CASTADRNNEQFF. CDR3 DNA sequence: TGTGCCAGCACTGCTGACAGAAACAATGAGCAGTTCTTC.

J is TRBJ2-2 and V is TRBV9, with a possible D match to TRBD1 (6 bases). The CDR3 has 13 amino acids. The V end lost 3 bases, the J end lost 4 bases, and 7 bases lay between the germline ends. Per germline, CDR1 SGDLS and CDR2 YYNGEE. Written as DNA, the CDR3 is TGTGCCAGCAGCGCCAGGGGCACCGGGGAGCTGTTTTTT. Translation: CASSARGTGELFF.

The rearrangement uses TRBV28 and TRBJ1-3; no clear D gene. This CDR3 spans 14 amino acids. Germline V lookup: CDR1 MDHEN, CDR2 SYDVKM. V dropped 4 bases and J dropped 0 bases, with 7 bases sitting between them. The CDR3, as DNA: TGTGCCAGCAGTTGGCCGAACTCTGGAAACACCATATATTTT. Residues: CASSWPNSGNTIYF.

The genes are TRBV7-2 and TRBJ2-5; D unclear. CDR1 is SGHTA and CDR2 is FQGNSA in the germline V gene. The CDR3 runs 13 residues. Trimming pared 5 bases from V and 2 bases from J, leaving 9 bases between. The CDR3 spells CASSLSRQETQYF. In nucleotides, the CDR3 is TGTGCCAGCAGCCTCAGCAGACAAGAGACCCAGTACTTC.